This TCR beta chain was found in a study of T cell responses to AZD1222 COVID-19 vaccine. Comments on this clone: Its cognate antigen is unknown.

Study-wide results and caveats: Only a handful of AZD1222 recipients tested seropositive at baseline.

TCRdb's copy holds only in-frame clones and misses some; the assay was immunoSEQ multiplex PCR. The data hold fewer than 200,000 clones, with 88% observed a single time. This TCR was sampled from an adult who received the AZD1222 COVID-19 vaccine. The sequencing used peripheral blood, collected 28 days after the second AZD1222 dose.

The CDR3 protein is CASSLSGGGNTIYF. The CDR3 region has the DNA TGTGCCAGCAGTTTATCAGGGGGCGGAAACACCATATATTTT. The V call is TRBV27, the J call TRBJ1-3; TRBD1 agrees at 7 bases. The CDR3 spans 14 residues. Germline V gives CDR1 MNHEY, CDR2 SMNVEV (reference sequence). V was clipped by 0 bases and J by 4 bases; unmatched bases: 0.